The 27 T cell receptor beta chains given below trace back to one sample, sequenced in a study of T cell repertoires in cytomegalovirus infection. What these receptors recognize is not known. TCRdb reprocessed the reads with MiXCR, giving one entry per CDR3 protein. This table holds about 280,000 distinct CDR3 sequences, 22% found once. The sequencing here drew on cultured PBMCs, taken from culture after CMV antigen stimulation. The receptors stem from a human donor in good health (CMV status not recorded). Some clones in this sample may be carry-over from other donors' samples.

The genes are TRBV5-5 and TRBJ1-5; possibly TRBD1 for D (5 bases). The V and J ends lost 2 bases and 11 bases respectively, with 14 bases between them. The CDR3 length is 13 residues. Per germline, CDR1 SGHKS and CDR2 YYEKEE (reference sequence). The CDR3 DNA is TGTGCCAGCAGCTTAGGGACTAATCGGGCCCAGCATTTT. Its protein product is CASSLGTNRAQHF.

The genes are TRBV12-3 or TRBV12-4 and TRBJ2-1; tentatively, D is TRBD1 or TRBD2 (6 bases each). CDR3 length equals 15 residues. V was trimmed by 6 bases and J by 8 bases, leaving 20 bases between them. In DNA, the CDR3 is TGTGCCAGCAGACCTCGACTAGGGGGGTTCGATGAGCAGTTCTTC. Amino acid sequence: CASRPRLGGFDEQFF.

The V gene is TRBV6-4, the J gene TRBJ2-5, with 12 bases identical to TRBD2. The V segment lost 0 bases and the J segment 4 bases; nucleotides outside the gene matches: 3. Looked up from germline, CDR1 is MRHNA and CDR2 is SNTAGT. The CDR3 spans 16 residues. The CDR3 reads CASSDSTSGSIETQYF. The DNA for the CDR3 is TGTGCCAGCAGTGACTCGACTAGCGGGAGTATAGAGACCCAGTACTTC.

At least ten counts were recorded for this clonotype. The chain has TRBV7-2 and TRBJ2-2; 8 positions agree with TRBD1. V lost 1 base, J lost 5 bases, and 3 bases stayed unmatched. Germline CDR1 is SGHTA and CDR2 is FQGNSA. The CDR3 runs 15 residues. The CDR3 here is CASSLGRGQTGELFF. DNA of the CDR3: TGTGCCAGCAGCTTAGGCAGGGGGCAAACCGGGGAGCTGTTTTTT.

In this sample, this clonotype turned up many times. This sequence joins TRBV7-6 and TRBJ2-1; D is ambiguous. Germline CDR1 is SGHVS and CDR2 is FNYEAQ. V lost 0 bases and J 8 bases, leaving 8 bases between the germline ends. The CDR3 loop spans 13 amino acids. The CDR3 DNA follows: TGTGCCAGCAGCTTAGCTATAGATTATGAGCAGTTCTTC. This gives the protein CASSLAIDYEQFF.

The DNA of the CDR3 is TGTGCCACCAGTGATTTCCCGGGGCACAATGAGCAGTTCTTC. This gives the protein CATSDFPGHNEQFF. V gene TRBV24-1 combines with J gene TRBJ2-1; D assignment may be TRBD1 or TRBD2 (5 bases each). This CDR3 is built from 14 residues. The germline V gene has CDR1 KGHDR and CDR2 SFDVKD. V was clipped by 1 base and J by 5 bases, with 8 bases between them.

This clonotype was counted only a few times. The CDR3 DNA follows: TGCAGTGCTAGAGATGAACCCATACGTGAGGCTTTCTTT. Its protein is CSARDEPIREAFF. This rearrangement joins TRBV20-1 to TRBJ1-1; D remains unclear. The CDR3 length is 13 residues. Germline CDR1 and CDR2: DFQATT and SNEGSKA (reference sequence). V was pared by 0 bases and J by 11 bases, with 16 bases between.

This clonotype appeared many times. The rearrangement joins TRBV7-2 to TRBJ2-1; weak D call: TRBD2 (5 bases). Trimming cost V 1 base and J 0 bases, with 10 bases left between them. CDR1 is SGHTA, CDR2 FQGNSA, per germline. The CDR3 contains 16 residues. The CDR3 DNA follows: TGTGCCAGCAGCTTAGGAGCGGCTCTCTCCTACAATGAGCAGTTCTTC. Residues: CASSLGAALSYNEQFF.

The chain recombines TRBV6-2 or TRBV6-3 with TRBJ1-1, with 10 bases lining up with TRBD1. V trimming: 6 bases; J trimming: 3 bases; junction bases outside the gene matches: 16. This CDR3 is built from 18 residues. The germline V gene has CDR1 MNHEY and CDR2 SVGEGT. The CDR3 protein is CASSTGTGVRRVDTEAFF. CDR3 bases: TGTGCCAGCAGCACCGGGACAGGGGTTCGACGCGTAGACACTGAAGCTTTCTTT.

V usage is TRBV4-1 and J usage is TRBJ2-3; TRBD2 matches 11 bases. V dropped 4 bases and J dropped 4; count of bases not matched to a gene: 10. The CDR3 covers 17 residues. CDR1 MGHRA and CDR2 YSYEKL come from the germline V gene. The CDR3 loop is CASSPTSGRVIADTQYF. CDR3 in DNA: TGCGCCAGCAGCCCCACTAGCGGGAGAGTTATAGCAGATACGCAGTATTTT.

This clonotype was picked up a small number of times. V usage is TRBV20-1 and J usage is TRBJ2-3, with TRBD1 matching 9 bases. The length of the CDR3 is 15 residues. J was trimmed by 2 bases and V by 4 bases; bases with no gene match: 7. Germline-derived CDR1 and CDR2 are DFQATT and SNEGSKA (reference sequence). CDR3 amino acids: CSAMDRGLHTDTQYF. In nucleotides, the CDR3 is TGCAGTGCTATGGACAGGGGCCTTCACACAGATACGCAGTATTTT.

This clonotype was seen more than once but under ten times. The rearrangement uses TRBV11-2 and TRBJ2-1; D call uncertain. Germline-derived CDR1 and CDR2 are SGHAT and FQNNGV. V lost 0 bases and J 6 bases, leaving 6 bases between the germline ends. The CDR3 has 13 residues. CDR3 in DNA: TGTGCCAGCAGCTTAGATGTGGGCAATGAGCAGTTCTTC. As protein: CASSLDVGNEQFF.

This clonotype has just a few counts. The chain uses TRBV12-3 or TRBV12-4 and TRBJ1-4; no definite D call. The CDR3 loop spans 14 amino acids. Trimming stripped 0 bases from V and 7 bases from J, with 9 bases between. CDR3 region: CASSLAEGSEKLFF. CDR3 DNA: TGTGCCAGCAGTTTAGCGGAAGGGAGTGAAAAACTGTTTTTT.

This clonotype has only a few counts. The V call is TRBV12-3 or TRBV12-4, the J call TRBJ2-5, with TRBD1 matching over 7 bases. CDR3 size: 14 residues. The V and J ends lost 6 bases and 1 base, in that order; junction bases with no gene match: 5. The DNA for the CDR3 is TGTGCCAGCAGCGTTGGACAGGCCCAAGAGACCCAGTACTTC. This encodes CASSVGQAQETQYF.

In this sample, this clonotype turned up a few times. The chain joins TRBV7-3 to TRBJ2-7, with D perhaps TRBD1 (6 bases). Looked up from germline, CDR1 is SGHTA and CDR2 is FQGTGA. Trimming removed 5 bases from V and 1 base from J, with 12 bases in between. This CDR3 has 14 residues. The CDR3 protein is CASSPGVTSYEQYF. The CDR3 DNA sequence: TGTGCCAGCAGCCCAGGGGTAACTTCCTACGAGCAGTACTTC.

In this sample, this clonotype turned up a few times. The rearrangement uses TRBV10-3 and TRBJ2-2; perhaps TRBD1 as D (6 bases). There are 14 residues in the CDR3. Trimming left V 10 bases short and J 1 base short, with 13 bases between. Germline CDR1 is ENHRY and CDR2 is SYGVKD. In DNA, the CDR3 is TGTGCCACCGCTGGACAGCAGAACACCGGGGAGCTGTTTTTT. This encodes CATAGQQNTGELFF.

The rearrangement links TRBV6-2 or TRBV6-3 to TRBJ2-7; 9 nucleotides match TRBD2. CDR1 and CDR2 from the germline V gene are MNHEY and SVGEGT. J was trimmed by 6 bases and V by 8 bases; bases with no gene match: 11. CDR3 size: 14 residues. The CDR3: CASGRLAGYTEQYF. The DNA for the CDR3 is TGTGCCAGCGGTAGGCTAGCGGGATATACCGAGCAGTACTTC.

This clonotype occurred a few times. CDR3 nucleotide sequence: TGTGCCAGCAGCACGGACAGCAGGACCCCGGGGCAGTACTTC. Translating it yields CASSTDSRTPGQYF. V and J are TRBV5-6 and TRBJ2-7; a possible D gene is TRBD1 (6 bases). This CDR3 spans 14 amino acids. Germline V gives CDR1 SGHDT, CDR2 YYEEEE. The germline V and J ends were trimmed by 4 bases and 9 bases, with 20 bases remaining between them.

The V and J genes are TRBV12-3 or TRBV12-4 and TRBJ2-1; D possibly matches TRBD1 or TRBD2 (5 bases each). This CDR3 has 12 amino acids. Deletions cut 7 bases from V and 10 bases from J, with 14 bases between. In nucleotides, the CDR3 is TGTGCCAGCACCTCGGTGAGGGACGAGCAGTTCTTC. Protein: CASTSVRDEQFF.

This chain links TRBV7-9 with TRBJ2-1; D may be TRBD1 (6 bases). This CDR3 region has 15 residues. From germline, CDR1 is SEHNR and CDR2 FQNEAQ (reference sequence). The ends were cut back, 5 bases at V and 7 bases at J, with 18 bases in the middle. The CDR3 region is CASSPGHLIRNEQFF. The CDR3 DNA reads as TGTGCCAGCAGCCCGGGACACCTCATACGGAATGAGCAGTTCTTC.

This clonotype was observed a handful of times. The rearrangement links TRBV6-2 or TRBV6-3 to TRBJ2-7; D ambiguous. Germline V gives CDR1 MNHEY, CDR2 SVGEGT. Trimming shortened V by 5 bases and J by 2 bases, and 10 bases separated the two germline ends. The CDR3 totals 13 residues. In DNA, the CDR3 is TGTGCCAGCAGTGAATACAGAGCCTACGAGCAGTACTTC. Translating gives CASSEYRAYEQYF.

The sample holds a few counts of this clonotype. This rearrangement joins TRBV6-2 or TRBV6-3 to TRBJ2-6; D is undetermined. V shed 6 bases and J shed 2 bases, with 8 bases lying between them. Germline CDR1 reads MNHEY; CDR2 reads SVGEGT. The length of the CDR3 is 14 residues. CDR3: CASSFSTGANVLTF. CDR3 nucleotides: TGTGCCAGCAGCTTCTCCACTGGGGCCAACGTCCTGACTTTC.

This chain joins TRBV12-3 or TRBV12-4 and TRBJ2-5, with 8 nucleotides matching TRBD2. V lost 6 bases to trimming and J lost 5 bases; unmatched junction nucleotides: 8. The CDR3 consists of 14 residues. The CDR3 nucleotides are TGTGCCAGCAGCGCTGGACTAGCCCATGAGACCCAGTACTTC. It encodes CASSAGLAHETQYF.

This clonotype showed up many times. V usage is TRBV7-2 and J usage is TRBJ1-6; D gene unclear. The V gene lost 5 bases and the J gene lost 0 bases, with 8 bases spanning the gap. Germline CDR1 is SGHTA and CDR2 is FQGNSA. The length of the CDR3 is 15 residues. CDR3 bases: TGTGCCAGCAGCCCGCAAAGCTCCTATAATTCACCCCTCCACTTT. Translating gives CASSPQSSYNSPLHF.

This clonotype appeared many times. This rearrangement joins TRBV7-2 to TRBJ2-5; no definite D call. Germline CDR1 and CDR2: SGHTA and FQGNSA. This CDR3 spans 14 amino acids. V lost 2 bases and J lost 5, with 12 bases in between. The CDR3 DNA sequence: TGTGCCAGCAGCTTATATGGGTTTAGTGAGACCCAGTACTTC. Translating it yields CASSLYGFSETQYF.

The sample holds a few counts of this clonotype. Here the CDR3 reads CASSLVGRDTEAFF. CDR3 DNA sequence: TGTGCCAGCAGCTTAGTAGGCAGGGACACTGAAGCTTTCTTT. The rearrangement uses TRBV7-9 and TRBJ1-1; tentative D call: TRBD1 (5 bases). CDR3 length: 14 amino acids. Germline V CDR1 and CDR2: SEHNR, FQNEAQ (reference sequence). Trimming stripped 1 base from V and 3 bases from J, with 9 bases between.

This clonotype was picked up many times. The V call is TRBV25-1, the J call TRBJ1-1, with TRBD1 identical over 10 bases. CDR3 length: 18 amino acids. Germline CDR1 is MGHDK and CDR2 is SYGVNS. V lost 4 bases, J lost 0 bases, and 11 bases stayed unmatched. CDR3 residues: CASSGRVGTGVVNTEAFF. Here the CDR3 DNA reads TGTGCCAGCAGTGGGCGAGTCGGGACAGGGGTCGTGAACACTGAAGCTTTCTTT.